The 13 T cell receptor beta chains below were found in one sample sequenced in a study of T cell repertoires in cytomegalovirus infection. These receptors have no known antigen. TCRdb used MiXCR to reprocess the reads, holding one entry per CDR3 protein. The table has hundreds of thousands of distinct CDR3 sequences, less than 40% seen once. The sequenced sample was cultured CD8+ T cells from PBMCs, obtained from culture after CMV antigen stimulation. These receptors were taken from a human donor in good health (CMV status not recorded). Some clones in this sample may be carry-over from other donors' samples.

This clonotype was recorded a few times. This chain joins TRBV12-3 or TRBV12-4 and TRBJ2-1; the D is unclear. The CDR3 is 12 amino acids. Trimming stripped 3 bases from V and 12 bases from J, with 12 bases between. The CDR3 loop reads CASSFGPSSQFF. CDR3 nucleotides: TGTGCCAGCAGTTTTGGCCCCTCGTCGCAGTTCTTC.

The chain carries TRBV5-1 and TRBJ1-2, with 8 bases that match TRBD1. The CDR3 sequence is 15 residues long. V trimming: 7 bases; J trimming: 0 bases; junction bases outside the gene matches: 8. Germline V gene data show CDR1 as SGHRS and CDR2 as YFSETQ. CDR3 amino acids: CASGDRGEPNYGYTF. The CDR3 region has the DNA TGCGCCAGCGGAGACAGGGGCGAACCTAACTATGGCTACACCTTC.

The chain couples TRBV6-8 to TRBJ2-5, with 8 positions matching TRBD2. Looked up from germline, CDR1 is MNHGY and CDR2 is SAAAGT. Trimming removed 8 bases from V and 5 bases from J; junction bases left unmatched: 7. The CDR3 sequence is 13 residues long. CDR3 protein: CASGLGGGETQYF. The CDR3 region has the DNA TGTGCCAGCGGTCTTGGCGGGGGGGAGACCCAGTACTTC.

This clonotype was picked up a small number of times. The genes are TRBV6-2 or TRBV6-3 and TRBJ1-5, with no clear D. Germline V CDR1 and CDR2: MNHEY, SVGEGT. The CDR3 totals 15 residues. V dropped 5 bases and J dropped 0 bases, with 11 bases sitting between them. The CDR3 DNA sequence: TGTGCCAGCAGTAGGTCAGAGTATAGCAATCAGCCCCAGCATTTT. Translating it yields CASSRSEYSNQPQHF.

The rearrangement joins TRBV19 to TRBJ1-1; 7 bases line up with TRBD1. The CDR3 has 15 residues. The germline gives CDR1 LNHDA, CDR2 SQIVND (reference sequence). The V and J ends lost 5 bases and 1 base, in that order; junction bases with no gene match: 7. Here the CDR3 reads CASSPTTGKNTEAFF. CDR3 nucleotides: TGTGCCAGTAGTCCGACGACAGGGAAGAACACTGAAGCTTTCTTT.

V usage is TRBV6-2 or TRBV6-3 and J usage is TRBJ1-3; D unresolved. CDR1 and CDR2 from the germline V gene are MNHEY and SVGEGT. Between the trimmed V and J ends, which lost 0 bases and 0 bases, there was a span of 21 bases. CDR3 length: 20 residues. CDR3 region: CASSYSSARQHVGSGNTIYF. The CDR3 DNA is TGTGCCAGCAGTTACTCCTCCGCCCGTCAACATGTGGGCTCTGGAAACACCATATATTTT.

V usage is TRBV5-1 and J usage is TRBJ2-1; 12 bases are a match to TRBD2. CDR1 and CDR2 from the germline V gene are SGHRS and YFSETQ. V lost 2 bases to trimming and J lost 6 bases; unmatched junction nucleotides: 12. This CDR3 contains 18 residues. The CDR3 is CASSFGLAGGPFFNEQFF. Here the CDR3 DNA reads TGCGCCAGCAGCTTTGGCCTAGCGGGGGGGCCGTTTTTCAATGAGCAGTTCTTC.

The chain employs TRBV18 and TRBJ1-4; D unresolved. The CDR3 sequence is 15 residues long. Trimming removed 6 bases from V and 5 bases from J, with 16 bases in between. Germline V gene sequence: CDR1 KGHSH, CDR2 LQKENI. The CDR3 DNA sequence: TGTGCCAGCTCCCCGCGGCTCTTGGAAAATGAAAAACTGTTTTTT. This gives the protein CASSPRLLENEKLFF.

There are a few counts of this clonotype. The chain carries TRBV14 and TRBJ1-2; D might be TRBD1 (5 bases). Germline lookup yields CDR1 SGHDN and CDR2 FVKESK. Trimming removed 6 bases at V and 8 bases at J, with 16 bases between. The CDR3 has 13 amino acids. In nucleotides, the CDR3 is TGTGCCAGCAGACCTCCGGGACCCCAGGGCTACACCTTC. This gives the protein CASRPPGPQGYTF. The variable domain in full, completed from reference TRBV14 and TRBJ1-2, reads EAGVTQFPSHSVIEKGQTVTLRCDPISGHDNLYWYRRVMGKEIKFLLHFVKESKQDESGMPNNRFLAERTGGTYSTLKVQPAELEDSGVYFCASRPPGPQGYTFGSGTRLTVV.

The rearrangement links TRBV11-3 to TRBJ1-1; 8 positions match TRBD1. Germline loops: CDR1 SGHNT, CDR2 YENEEA. The CDR3 extends over 13 amino acids. Unmatched junction bases numbered 6, after V lost 6 bases and J lost 6 bases. This chain's CDR3 is CASSPQGAAEAFF. In nucleotides, the CDR3 is TGTGCCAGCAGTCCTCAGGGGGCCGCTGAAGCTTTCTTT.

This clonotype has a handful of counts. The rearrangement uses TRBV12-3 or TRBV12-4 and TRBJ1-1; D gene unclear. CDR3 length: 13 residues. Trimming took 7 bases from V and 0 from J, leaving 9 bases between them. The CDR3 reads CASIPTLNTEAFF. CDR3 coding DNA: TGTGCCAGCATCCCGACTTTGAACACTGAAGCTTTCTTT.

This clonotype was seen only a few times. The genes are TRBV19 and TRBJ1-2; D gene ambiguous. Germline CDR1 reads LNHDA; CDR2 reads SQIVND (reference sequence). The V gene lost 5 bases and the J gene lost 1 base, with 8 bases spanning the gap. The CDR3 is 13 amino acids. The CDR3 DNA reads TGTGCCAGTAGTTGGAAGAGTAACTATGGCTACACCTTC. Amino acids: CASSWKSNYGYTF. Drawing the rest from reference TRBV19 and TRBJ1-2, the complete variable domain is DGGITQSPKYLFRKEGQNVTLSCEQNLNHDAMYWYRQDPGQGLRLIYYSQIVNDFQKGDIAEGYSVSREKKESFPLTVTSAQKNPTAFYLCASSWKSNYGYTFGSGTRLTVV.

As for this clonotype: Germline and junction disagree at one end, which may indicate a read error. The chain has TRBV7-2 and TRBJ2-5, with 9 nucleotides matching TRBD2. Germline-derived CDR1 and CDR2 are SGHTA and FQGNSA. The CDR3 runs to 17 residues. CDR3 coding DNA: TGTGCCAACAGCTCTCAGCGGGGGGAGGGAGGTCAAGAGACCCAGTACTTC. It yields the protein CANSSQRGEGGQETQYF.